The present entry profiles one T cell receptor beta chain with its context. It was with unique molecular identifiers that the TCRbeta library was prepared. TCRdb recomputed calls from the PCR reads with MiXCR, one row per CDR3 protein. The table has some 840,000 distinct CDR3 sequences, 16% seen once. These data are taken from a study of T-cell reconstitution after alpha-beta-depleted transplantation in children. The CDR3 runs to 14 residues. Unmatched junction bases numbered 6, after V lost 4 bases and J lost 3 bases. From germline, CDR1 is SGHRS and CDR2 YFSETQ. V and J are TRBV5-1 and TRBJ2-5, with 7 bases fitting TRBD1. This clonotype was obtained from a male patient between 5 and 17 years old who had a stem cell transplant for acute lymphoblastic leukemia, so the T cells may come from the graft donor. Sequencing used PBMCs, mostly from graft donor cells, obtained 360 days after TCRalphabeta/CD19-depleted stem cell transplant. In DNA, the CDR3 is TGCGCCAGCAGCACGGGACAGATAGAAGAGACCCAGTACTTC. Translating it yields CASSTGQIEETQYF.